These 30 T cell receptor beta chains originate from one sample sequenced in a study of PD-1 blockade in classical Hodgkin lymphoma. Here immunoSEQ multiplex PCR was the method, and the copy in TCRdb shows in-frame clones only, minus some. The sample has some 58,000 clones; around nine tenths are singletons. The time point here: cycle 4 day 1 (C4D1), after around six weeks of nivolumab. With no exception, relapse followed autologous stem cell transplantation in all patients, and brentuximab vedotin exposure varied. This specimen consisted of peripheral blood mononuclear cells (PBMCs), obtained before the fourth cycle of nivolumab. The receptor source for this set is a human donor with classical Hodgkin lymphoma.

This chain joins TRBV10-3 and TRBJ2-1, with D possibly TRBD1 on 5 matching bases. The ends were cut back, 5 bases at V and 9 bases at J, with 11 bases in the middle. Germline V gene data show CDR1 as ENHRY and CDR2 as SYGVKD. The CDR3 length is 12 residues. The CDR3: CAISSQGPEQFF. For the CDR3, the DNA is TGTGCCATCAGTTCCCAGGGCCCTGAGCAGTTCTTC.

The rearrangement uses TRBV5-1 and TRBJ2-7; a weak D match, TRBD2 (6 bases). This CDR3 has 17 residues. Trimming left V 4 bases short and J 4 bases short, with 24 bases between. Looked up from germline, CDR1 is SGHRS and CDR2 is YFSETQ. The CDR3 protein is CASSLTGSSGLPYEQYF. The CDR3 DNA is TGCGCCAGCAGCCTCACCGGATCGAGCGGGCTCCCATACGAGCAGTACTTC.

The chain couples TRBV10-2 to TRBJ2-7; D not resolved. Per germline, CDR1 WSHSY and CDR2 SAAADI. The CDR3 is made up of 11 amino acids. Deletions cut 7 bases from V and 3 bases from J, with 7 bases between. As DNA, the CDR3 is TGCGCCAGCATGGGCAGCTACGAGCAGTACTTC. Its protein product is CASMGSYEQYF.

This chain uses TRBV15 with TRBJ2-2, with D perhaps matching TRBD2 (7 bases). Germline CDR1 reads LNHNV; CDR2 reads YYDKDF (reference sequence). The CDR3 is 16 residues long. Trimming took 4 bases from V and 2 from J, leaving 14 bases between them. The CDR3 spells CATSTSRGANTGELFF. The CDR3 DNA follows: TGTGCCACCAGCACCTCCCGGGGGGCCAACACCGGGGAGCTGTTTTTT. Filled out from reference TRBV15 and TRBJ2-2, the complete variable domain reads DAMVIQNPRYQVTQFGKPVTLSCSQTLNHNVMYWYQQKSSQAPKLLFHYYDKDFNNEADTPDNFQSRRPNTSFCFLDIRSPGLGDTAMYLCATSTSRGANTGELFFGEGSRLTVL.

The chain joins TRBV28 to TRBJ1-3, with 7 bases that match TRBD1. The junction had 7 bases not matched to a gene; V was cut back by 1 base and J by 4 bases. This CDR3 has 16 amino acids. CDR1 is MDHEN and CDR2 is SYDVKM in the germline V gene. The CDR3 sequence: CASSLFRGGHGNTIYF. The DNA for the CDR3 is TGTGCCAGCAGTTTATTTCGAGGGGGCCACGGAAACACCATATATTTT.

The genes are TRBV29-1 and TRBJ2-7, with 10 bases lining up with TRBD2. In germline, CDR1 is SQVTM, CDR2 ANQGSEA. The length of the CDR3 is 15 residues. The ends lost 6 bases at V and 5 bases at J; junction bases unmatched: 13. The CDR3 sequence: CSVTAAGGPRNEQYF. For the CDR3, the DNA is TGCAGCGTCACCGCAGCGGGAGGGCCGAGGAACGAGCAGTACTTC.

DNA for the CDR3: TGTGCCAGCTCACCAGGTCAGGGGGAGGCCATTCAGTACTTC. Its translation: CASSPGQGEAIQYF. The V gene is TRBV18, the J gene TRBJ2-4; tentative D call: TRBD1 (7 bases). CDR1 and CDR2 (germline): KGHSH, LQKENI. The V end was cut by 2 bases, the J end by 9 bases, with 14 bases between. The CDR3 spans 14 residues.

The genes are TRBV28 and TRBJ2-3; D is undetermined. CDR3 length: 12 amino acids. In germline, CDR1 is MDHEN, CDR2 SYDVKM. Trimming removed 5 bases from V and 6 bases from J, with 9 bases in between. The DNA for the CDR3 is TGTGCCAGCAGTCCGACTGAGGATACGCAGTATTTT. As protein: CASSPTEDTQYF.

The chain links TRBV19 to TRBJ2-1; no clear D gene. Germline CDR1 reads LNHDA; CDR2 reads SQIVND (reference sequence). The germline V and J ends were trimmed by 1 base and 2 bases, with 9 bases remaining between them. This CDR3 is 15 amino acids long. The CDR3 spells CASSIGTSTYNEQFF. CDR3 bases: TGTGCCAGTAGTATAGGGACCAGTACCTACAATGAGCAGTTCTTC.

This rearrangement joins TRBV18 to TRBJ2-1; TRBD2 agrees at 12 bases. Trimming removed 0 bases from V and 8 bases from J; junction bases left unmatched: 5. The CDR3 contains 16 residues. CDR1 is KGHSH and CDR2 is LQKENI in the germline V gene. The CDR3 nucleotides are TGTGCCAGCTCACCACCCTCCCTAGCGGGGGGGGATGAGCAGTTCTTC. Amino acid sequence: CASSPPSLAGGDEQFF.

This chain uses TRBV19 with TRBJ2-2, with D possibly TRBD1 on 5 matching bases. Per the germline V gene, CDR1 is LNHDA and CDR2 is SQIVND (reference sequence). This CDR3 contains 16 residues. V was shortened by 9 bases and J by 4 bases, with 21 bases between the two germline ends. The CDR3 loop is CASAPLWAGRTGELFF. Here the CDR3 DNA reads TGTGCCAGCGCCCCTCTTTGGGCAGGGCGCACCGGGGAGCTGTTTTTT.

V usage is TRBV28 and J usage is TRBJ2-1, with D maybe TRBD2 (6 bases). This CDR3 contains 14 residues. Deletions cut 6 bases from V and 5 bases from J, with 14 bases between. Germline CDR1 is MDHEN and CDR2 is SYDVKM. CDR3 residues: CASRRRASHNEQFF. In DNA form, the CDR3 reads TGTGCCAGCAGAAGGAGGGCTTCTCACAATGAGCAGTTCTTC.

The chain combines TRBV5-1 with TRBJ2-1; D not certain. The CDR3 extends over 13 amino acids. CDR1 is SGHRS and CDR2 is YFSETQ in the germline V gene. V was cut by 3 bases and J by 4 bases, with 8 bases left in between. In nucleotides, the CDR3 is TGCGCCAGCAGCTCGGCAGGTTACAATGAGCAGTTCTTC. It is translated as CASSSAGYNEQFF.

The DNA of the CDR3 is TGCGCCAGCAGCCAAAGTCTATCCGGACAGGGCCTATACGAGCAGTACTTC. Encoded protein: CASSQSLSGQGLYEQYF. The rearrangement joins TRBV4-1 to TRBJ2-7, with TRBD1 matching over 8 bases. The CDR3 sequence is 17 residues long. CDR1 is MGHRA and CDR2 is YSYEKL in the germline V gene. Germline trimming cut 2 bases from V and 4 bases from J; bases unmatched to any gene: 13.

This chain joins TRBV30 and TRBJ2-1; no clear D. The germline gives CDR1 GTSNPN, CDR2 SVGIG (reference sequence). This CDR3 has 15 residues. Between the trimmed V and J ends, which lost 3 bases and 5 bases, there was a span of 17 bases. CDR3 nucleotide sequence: TGTGCCTGGAGACGGCAGCGCAACAATGACAATGAGCAGTTCTTC. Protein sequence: CAWRRQRNNDNEQFF.

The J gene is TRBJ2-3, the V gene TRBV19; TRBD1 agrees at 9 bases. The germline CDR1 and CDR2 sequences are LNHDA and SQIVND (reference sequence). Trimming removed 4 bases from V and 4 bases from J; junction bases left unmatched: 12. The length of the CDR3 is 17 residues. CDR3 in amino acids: CASSTRRDRVLSDTQYF. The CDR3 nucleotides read TGTGCCAGTAGTACCCGACGGGACAGGGTGTTGTCAGATACGCAGTATTTT.

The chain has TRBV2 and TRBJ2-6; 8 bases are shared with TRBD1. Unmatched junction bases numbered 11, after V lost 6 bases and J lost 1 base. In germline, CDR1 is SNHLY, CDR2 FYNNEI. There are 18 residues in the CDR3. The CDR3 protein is CASSGPGQAHSGANVLTF. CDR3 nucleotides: TGTGCCAGCAGCGGCCCGGGACAGGCCCATTCTGGGGCCAACGTCCTGACTTTC.

CDR3 DNA: TGTGCCTGGAGTGCGGTGGGGACTAGCACAGATACGCAGTATTTT. Protein product: CAWSAVGTSTDTQYF. The chain links TRBV30 to TRBJ2-3, with D possibly being TRBD2 (6 bases). V was shortened by 1 base and J by 0 bases, with 11 bases between the two germline ends. The CDR3 totals 15 residues. CDR1 is GTSNPN, CDR2 SVGIG, per germline (reference sequence).

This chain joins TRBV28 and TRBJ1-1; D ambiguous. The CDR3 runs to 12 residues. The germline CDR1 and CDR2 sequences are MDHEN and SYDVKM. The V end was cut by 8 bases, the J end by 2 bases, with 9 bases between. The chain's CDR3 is CASVRENTEAFF. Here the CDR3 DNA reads TGTGCCAGCGTCCGGGAAAACACTGAAGCTTTCTTT. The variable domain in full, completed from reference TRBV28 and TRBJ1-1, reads DVKVTQSSRYLVKRTGEKVFLECVQDMDHENMFWYRQDPGLGLRLIYFSYDVKMKEKGDIPEGYSVSREKKERFSLILESASTNQTSMYLCASVRENTEAFFGQGTRLTVV.

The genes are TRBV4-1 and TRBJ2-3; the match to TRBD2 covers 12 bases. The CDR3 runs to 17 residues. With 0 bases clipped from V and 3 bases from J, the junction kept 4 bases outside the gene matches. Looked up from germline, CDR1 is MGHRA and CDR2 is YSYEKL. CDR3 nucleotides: TGCGCCAGCAGCCAAGAGACTAGCGGGAGTTGGACAGATACGCAGTATTTT. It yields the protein CASSQETSGSWTDTQYF.

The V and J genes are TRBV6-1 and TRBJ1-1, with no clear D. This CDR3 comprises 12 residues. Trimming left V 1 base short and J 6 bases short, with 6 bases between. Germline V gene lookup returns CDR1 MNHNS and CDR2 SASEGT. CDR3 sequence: CASSEGLPEAFF. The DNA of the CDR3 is TGTGCCAGCAGTGAAGGCCTCCCTGAAGCTTTCTTT.

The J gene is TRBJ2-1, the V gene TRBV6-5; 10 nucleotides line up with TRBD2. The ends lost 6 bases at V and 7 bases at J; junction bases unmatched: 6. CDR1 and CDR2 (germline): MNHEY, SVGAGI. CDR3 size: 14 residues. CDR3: CASRSSGGGNEQFF. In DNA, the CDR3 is TGTGCCAGCAGGTCTAGCGGGGGCGGGAATGAGCAGTTCTTC.

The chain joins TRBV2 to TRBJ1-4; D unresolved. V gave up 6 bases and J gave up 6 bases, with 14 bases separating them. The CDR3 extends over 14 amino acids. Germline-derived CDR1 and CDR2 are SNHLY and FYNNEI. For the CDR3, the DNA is TGTGCCAGCAGCGCGGTCCAGATCGATGAAAAACTGTTTTTT. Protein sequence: CASSAVQIDEKLFF.

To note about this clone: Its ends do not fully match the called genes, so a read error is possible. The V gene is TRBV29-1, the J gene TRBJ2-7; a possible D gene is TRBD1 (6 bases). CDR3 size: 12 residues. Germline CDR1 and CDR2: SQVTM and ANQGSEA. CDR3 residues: CSVRDTVYGQYF. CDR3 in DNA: TGCAGCGTTCGGGACACAGTCTACGGGCAGTACTTC.

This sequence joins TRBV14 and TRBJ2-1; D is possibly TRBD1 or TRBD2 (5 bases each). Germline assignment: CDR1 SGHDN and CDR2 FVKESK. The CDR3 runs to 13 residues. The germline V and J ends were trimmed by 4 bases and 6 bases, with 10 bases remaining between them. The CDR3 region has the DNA TGTGCCAGCAGCCGTTCGGGGCCCAATGAGCAGTTCTTC. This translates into CASSRSGPNEQFF. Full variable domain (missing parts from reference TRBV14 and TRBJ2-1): EAGVTQFPSHSVIEKGQTVTLRCDPISGHDNLYWYRRVMGKEIKFLLHFVKESKQDESGMPNNRFLAERTGGTYSTLKVQPAELEDSGVYFCASSRSGPNEQFFGPGTRLTVL.

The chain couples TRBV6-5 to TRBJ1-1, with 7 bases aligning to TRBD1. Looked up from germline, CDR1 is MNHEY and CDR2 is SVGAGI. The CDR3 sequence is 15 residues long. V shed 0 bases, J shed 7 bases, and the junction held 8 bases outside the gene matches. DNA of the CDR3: TGTGCCAGCAGTTACTCCCGACAGGGCGGGAGTGAAGCTTTCTTT. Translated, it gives CASSYSRQGGSEAFF.

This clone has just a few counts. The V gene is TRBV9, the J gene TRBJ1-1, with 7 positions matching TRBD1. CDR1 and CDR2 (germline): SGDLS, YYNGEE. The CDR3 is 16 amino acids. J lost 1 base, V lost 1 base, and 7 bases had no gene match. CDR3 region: CASSVPPWTGNTEAFF. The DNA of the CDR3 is TGTGCCAGCAGCGTACCTCCCTGGACAGGGAACACTGAAGCTTTCTTT.

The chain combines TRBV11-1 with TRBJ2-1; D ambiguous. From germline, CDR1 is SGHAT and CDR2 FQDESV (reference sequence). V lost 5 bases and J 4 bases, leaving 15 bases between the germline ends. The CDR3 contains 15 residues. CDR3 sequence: CASSETQKKYNEQFF. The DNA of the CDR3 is TGTGCCAGCAGCGAGACCCAGAAGAAATACAATGAGCAGTTCTTC.

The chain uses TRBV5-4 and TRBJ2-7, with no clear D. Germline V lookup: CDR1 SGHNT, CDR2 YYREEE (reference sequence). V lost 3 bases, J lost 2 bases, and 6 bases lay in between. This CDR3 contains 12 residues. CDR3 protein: CASSSDTYEQYF. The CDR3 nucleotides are TGTGCCAGCAGCTCAGACACCTACGAGCAGTACTTC. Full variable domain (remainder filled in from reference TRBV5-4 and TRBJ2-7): ETGVTQSPTHLIKTRGQQVTLRCSSQSGHNTVSWYQQALGQGPQFIFQYYREEENGRGNFPPRFSGLQFPNYSSELNVNALELDDSALYLCASSSDTYEQYFGPGTRLTVT.

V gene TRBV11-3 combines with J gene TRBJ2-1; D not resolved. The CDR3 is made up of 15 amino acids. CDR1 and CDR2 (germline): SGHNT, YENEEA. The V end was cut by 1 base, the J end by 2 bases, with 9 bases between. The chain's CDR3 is CASSLVVAAYNEQFF. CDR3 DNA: TGTGCCAGCAGCTTAGTGGTTGCGGCCTACAATGAGCAGTTCTTC.